The rows below give T cell receptor beta chains drawn from one sample of a study of CD8 T cells in ankylosing spondylitis. TCRdb redid the calling of the 5' RACE reads with MiXCR, one entry per CDR3 protein. The repertoire holds about 160,000 distinct CDR3 sequences, with under 45% as singletons. Sequenced sample: synovial fluid, either unsorted or a sorted T cell fraction (not recorded which). These receptors were taken from a male donor with ankylosing spondylitis. Each CDR3 is given with its conserved first and last residue. The order of the fields is J gene, clone size, D gene, V gene, CDR3 DNA, CDR3 protein. The D gene is left open where the match is weak. Rows give clone size only sometimes, using once, few, many, or a class for an expanded clone.

j_gene: TRBJ1-1; abundance: few; d_gene: NA; v_gene: TRBV3-1; CDR3nt: TGTGCCAGCAGCCAAGTGCTTTCGGAGAACACTGAAGCTTTCTTT; CDR3aa: CASSQVLSENTEAFF
j_gene: TRBJ1-6; abundance: few; d_gene: NA; v_gene: TRBV5-1; CDR3nt: TGCGCCAGCAGCTTGTTGTACAGTTCGGATCCACCCCTCCACTTT; CDR3aa: CASSLLYSSDPPLHF
j_gene: TRBJ2-4; abundance: many; d_gene: NA; v_gene: TRBV2; CDR3nt: TGTGCCAGCAGTGAGAGCACCAGGGACTTCGTAGCCAAAAACATTCAGTACTTC; CDR3aa: CASSESTRDFVAKNIQYF
j_gene: TRBJ1-5; abundance: NA; d_gene: NA; v_gene: TRBV15; CDR3nt: TGTGCCACCAGCAGAGGAAGGAACAGCAATCAGCCCCAGCATTTT; CDR3aa: CATSRGRNSNQPQHF
j_gene: TRBJ2-1; abundance: NA; d_gene: NA; v_gene: TRBV20-1; CDR3nt: TGCAGTGCGCCCGGGAGTGCCGACTACAATGAGCAGTTCTTC; CDR3aa: CSAPGSADYNEQFF
j_gene: TRBJ1-5; abundance: few; d_gene: NA; v_gene: TRBV27; CDR3nt: TGTGCCAGCAGTTTATCGTCAGCGGATAGCAATCAGCCCCAGCATTTT; CDR3aa: CASSLSSADSNQPQHF
j_gene: TRBJ1-5; abundance: NA; d_gene: NA; v_gene: TRBV12-3/TRBV12-4; CDR3nt: TGTGCCAGCAGCCTCCAGGGAGCATATAGCAATCAGCCCCAGCATTTT; CDR3aa: CASSLQGAYSNQPQHF
j_gene: TRBJ2-1; abundance: NA; d_gene: NA; v_gene: TRBV12-3/TRBV12-4; CDR3nt: TGTGCCAGCAGTAGAGATACCGGGACACTGGACAATGAGCAGTTCTTC; CDR3aa: CASSRDTGTLDNEQFF
j_gene: TRBJ1-1; abundance: few; d_gene: TRBD1; v_gene: TRBV6-1; CDR3nt: TGTGCCAGCAGAATCGGGACAGGGGCCACTGAAGCTTTCTTT; CDR3aa: CASRIGTGATEAFF
j_gene: TRBJ2-3; abundance: many; d_gene: NA; v_gene: TRBV6-6; CDR3nt: TGTGCCAGCGAAGAGGGAGCTAGCACAGATACGCAGTATTTT; CDR3aa: CASEEGASTDTQYF
j_gene: TRBJ2-7; abundance: NA; d_gene: TRBD1; v_gene: TRBV7-9; CDR3nt: TGTGCCAGCAGCTCCCTGACAGGGGGGAAGTACGAGCAGTACTTC; CDR3aa: CASSSLTGGKYEQYF
j_gene: TRBJ2-3; abundance: NA; d_gene: TRBD2; v_gene: TRBV5-1; CDR3nt: TGCGCCAGCAGCCCAACCGGGGGGGGCACAGATACGCAGTATTTT; CDR3aa: CASSPTGGGTDTQYF
j_gene: TRBJ2-5; abundance: NA; d_gene: TRBD2; v_gene: TRBV24-1; CDR3nt: TGTGCCACCAGTGATTCCGGGGGGGCGGAGACCCAGTACTTC; CDR3aa: CATSDSGGAETQYF
j_gene: TRBJ2-7; abundance: NA; d_gene: NA; v_gene: TRBV15; CDR3nt: TGTGCCACCAGCAGCACACTACAGACCTACGAGCAGTACTTC; CDR3aa: CATSSTLQTYEQYF
j_gene: TRBJ2-7; abundance: few; d_gene: NA; v_gene: TRBV3-1; CDR3nt: TGTGCCAGCAGCTACAATATACCTGCCTACGAGCAGTACTTC; CDR3aa: CASSYNIPAYEQYF
j_gene: TRBJ1-2; abundance: few; d_gene: TRBD1; v_gene: TRBV15; CDR3nt: TGTGCCACCAGCAGCGACGTACAGGGGGCGCCGAGTGGCTACACCTTC; CDR3aa: CATSSDVQGAPSGYTF
j_gene: TRBJ2-1; abundance: few; d_gene: NA; v_gene: TRBV4-1; CDR3nt: TGCGCCAGCAGCCAGTCCAGCATTCCTAGAGGAGATGAGCAGTTCTTC; CDR3aa: CASSQSSIPRGDEQFF
j_gene: TRBJ2-7; abundance: NA; d_gene: TRBD2; v_gene: TRBV10-2; CDR3nt: TGCGCCAGCACCACTTTTCCTAGCGGTGTTTACGAGCAGTACTTC; CDR3aa: CASTTFPSGVYEQYF
j_gene: TRBJ2-1; abundance: few; d_gene: NA; v_gene: TRBV6-5; CDR3nt: TGTGCCAGCAGTTACGAAGACGGTGGGTGGGATGAGCAGTTCTTC; CDR3aa: CASSYEDGGWDEQFF
j_gene: TRBJ2-3; abundance: few; d_gene: NA; v_gene: TRBV11-2; CDR3nt: TGTGCCAGCAGCCAAAGAGGTTATCGCGGACAGAGCACAGATACGCAGTATTTT; CDR3aa: CASSQRGYRGQSTDTQYF
j_gene: TRBJ1-4; abundance: few; d_gene: TRBD1; v_gene: TRBV20-1; CDR3nt: TGCAGCGTAGAGGGGGACAGCCCTAATGAAAAACTGTTTTTT; CDR3aa: CSVEGDSPNEKLFF
j_gene: TRBJ2-5; abundance: few; d_gene: TRBD1; v_gene: TRBV15; CDR3nt: TGTGCCACCAGCCACCGGGACAGGGGGGAGACCCAGTACTTC; CDR3aa: CATSHRDRGETQYF
j_gene: TRBJ2-7; abundance: NA; d_gene: TRBD2; v_gene: TRBV28; CDR3nt: TGTGCCAGCAGTTTTGCCGGGACTAGCGGGATATACGAGCAGTACTTC; CDR3aa: CASSFAGTSGIYEQYF
j_gene: TRBJ2-2; abundance: many; d_gene: TRBD1; v_gene: TRBV7-9; CDR3nt: TGTGCCAGCAGCTTAAAGGACAGGGGGCTTACCGGGGAGCTGTTTTTT; CDR3aa: CASSLKDRGLTGELFF
j_gene: TRBJ2-7; abundance: NA; d_gene: NA; v_gene: TRBV15; CDR3nt: TGTGCCACCAGCAGAGAAAGGGAAGGGGGAGCAGGTTACGAGCAGTACTTC; CDR3aa: CATSREREGGAGYEQYF
j_gene: TRBJ1-5; abundance: NA; d_gene: TRBD1; v_gene: TRBV12-3/TRBV12-4; CDR3nt: TGTGCCAGCAGGTTTACAGGGGTGAATCAGCCCCAGCATTTT; CDR3aa: CASRFTGVNQPQHF
j_gene: TRBJ2-1; abundance: few; d_gene: TRBD2; v_gene: TRBV10-3; CDR3nt: TGTGCCATCACCACTAGCGGGAGGGACAATGAGCAGTTCTTC; CDR3aa: CAITTSGRDNEQFF
j_gene: TRBJ2-2; abundance: NA; d_gene: NA; v_gene: TRBV20-1; CDR3nt: TGCAGTGCTAGGGGTGACAACACCGGGGAGCTGTTTTTT; CDR3aa: CSARGDNTGELFF
j_gene: TRBJ2-1; abundance: NA; d_gene: NA; v_gene: TRBV15; CDR3nt: TGTGCCACCAGCAGAGAGGAGAGGGCGCAGTACAATGAGCAGTTCTTC; CDR3aa: CATSREERAQYNEQFF
j_gene: TRBJ2-5; abundance: NA; d_gene: TRBD2; v_gene: TRBV18; CDR3nt: TGTGCCAGCTCACCAGCGTGGGAACGGGAGGACCAAGAGACCCAGTACTTC; CDR3aa: CASSPAWEREDQETQYF
j_gene: TRBJ2-2; abundance: few; d_gene: NA; v_gene: TRBV3-1; CDR3nt: NA; CDR3aa: CASSPRAGVHRGAVFF
j_gene: TRBJ1-1; abundance: few; d_gene: TRBD1; v_gene: TRBV4-1; CDR3nt: TGCGCCAGCAGCCACCACAGGGGGCGGGAAAGTAACACTGAAGCTTTCTTT; CDR3aa: CASSHHRGRESNTEAFF
j_gene: TRBJ2-7; abundance: NA; d_gene: NA; v_gene: TRBV20-1; CDR3nt: TGCAGTGCTATGGGTCGGAGGGGGCGAGTATACGAGCAGTACTTC; CDR3aa: CSAMGRRGRVYEQYF
j_gene: TRBJ1-5; abundance: NA; d_gene: NA; v_gene: TRBV4-1; CDR3nt: TGCGCCAGCAGCCAAGTGGAGGGAGCTAATCAGCCCCAGCATTTT; CDR3aa: CASSQVEGANQPQHF
j_gene: TRBJ2-5; abundance: few; d_gene: NA; v_gene: TRBV12-3/TRBV12-4; CDR3nt: TGTGCCAGCAGTCGAGGTGTGACCCAGTACTTC; CDR3aa: CASSRGVTQYF
j_gene: TRBJ2-7; abundance: NA; d_gene: NA; v_gene: TRBV5-1; CDR3nt: TGCGCCAGCAGCTGTTGTACCAGGGAAGCATACTACGAGCAGTACTTC; CDR3aa: CASSCCTREAYYEQYF
j_gene: TRBJ2-1; abundance: NA; d_gene: NA; v_gene: TRBV12-3/TRBV12-4; CDR3nt: TGTGCCAGCAGTTCAAGGGACTTCTACAATGAGCAGTTCTTC; CDR3aa: CASSSRDFYNEQFF
j_gene: TRBJ2-5; abundance: NA; d_gene: TRBD2; v_gene: TRBV12-3/TRBV12-4; CDR3nt: TGTGCCAGCAGTTTCGCCTGGCTAGCGGGAGGGCCAAGACAAGAGACCCAGTACTTC; CDR3aa: CASSFAWLAGGPRQETQYF
j_gene: TRBJ2-3; abundance: NA; d_gene: TRBD2; v_gene: TRBV7-8; CDR3nt: TGTGCCAGCAGCTTATCTAGCGGGGGGGAAACAGATACGCAGTATTTT; CDR3aa: CASSLSSGGETDTQYF
j_gene: TRBJ2-1; abundance: NA; d_gene: TRBD2; v_gene: TRBV30; CDR3nt: TGTGCCTGGAGTGTATTAGCGGGGGGTTACAATGAGCAGTTCTTC; CDR3aa: CAWSVLAGGYNEQFF
j_gene: TRBJ2-7; abundance: NA; d_gene: NA; v_gene: TRBV20-1; CDR3nt: TGCAGTGCTAGCAGACCCCCTCCGGGACCTGAGTACTTC; CDR3aa: CSASRPPPGPEYF
j_gene: TRBJ2-7; abundance: NA; d_gene: TRBD2; v_gene: TRBV10-3; CDR3nt: TGTGCCATCAGGGGACTAGCGGGAGTAAAGGAGCAGTACTTC; CDR3aa: CAIRGLAGVKEQYF
j_gene: TRBJ1-1; abundance: NA; d_gene: NA; v_gene: TRBV15; CDR3nt: TGTGCCACCAGCAGAGATTATGGGGGCCGGGACACTGAAGCTTTCTTT; CDR3aa: CATSRDYGGRDTEAFF
j_gene: TRBJ1-1; abundance: NA; d_gene: TRBD1; v_gene: TRBV12-5; CDR3nt: TGTGCTAGTGGTACCGGCGATGGGACAGGTCAGTCGAGGAACACTGAAGCTTTCTTT; CDR3aa: CASGTGDGTGQSRNTEAFF
j_gene: TRBJ1-2; abundance: many; d_gene: NA; v_gene: TRBV7-8; CDR3nt: TGTGCCAGCAGCTTAGGGTCAGGGACGAACTATGGCTACACCTTC; CDR3aa: CASSLGSGTNYGYTF
j_gene: TRBJ2-1; abundance: NA; d_gene: NA; v_gene: TRBV7-3; CDR3nt: TGTGCCAGCAGCTTAAACGGGGACGCGGGGCGCTCCTACAATGAGCAGTTCTTC; CDR3aa: CASSLNGDAGRSYNEQFF
j_gene: TRBJ2-1; abundance: few; d_gene: TRBD2; v_gene: TRBV3-1; CDR3nt: TGTGCCAGCAGCCCCGGGACTAGCGGGAGTATATGGTACAATGAGCAGTTCTTC; CDR3aa: CASSPGTSGSIWYNEQFF
j_gene: TRBJ1-3; abundance: NA; d_gene: NA; v_gene: TRBV12-3/TRBV12-4; CDR3nt: TGTGCCAGCAGCCGAACAGAGCACTCTGGAAACACCATATATTTT; CDR3aa: CASSRTEHSGNTIYF
j_gene: TRBJ2-1; abundance: NA; d_gene: TRBD2; v_gene: TRBV29-1; CDR3nt: TGCAGCGTTGAGGATGTCTGGTCGGGAGGGCCTATATACAATGAGCAGTTCTTC; CDR3aa: CSVEDVWSGGPIYNEQFF
j_gene: TRBJ2-1; abundance: NA; d_gene: TRBD2; v_gene: TRBV9; CDR3nt: TGTGCCAGCAGCATCTCAAGAGCGGGGGGGCCTTACAATGAGCAGTTCTTC; CDR3aa: CASSISRAGGPYNEQFF
j_gene: TRBJ2-1; abundance: few; d_gene: NA; v_gene: TRBV4-1; CDR3nt: TGCGCCAGCAGCTCCGGGGATTTGATGGTCCATGAGCAGTTCTTC; CDR3aa: CASSSGDLMVHEQFF
j_gene: TRBJ2-2; abundance: few; d_gene: TRBD2; v_gene: TRBV27; CDR3nt: TGTGCCAGCAGACCGGGACTAGCCTTCCCCGGGGAGCTGTTTTTT; CDR3aa: CASRPGLAFPGELFF
j_gene: TRBJ2-7; abundance: NA; d_gene: TRBD2; v_gene: TRBV20-1; CDR3nt: TGCAGTGCTGGTGCGGGGGGGAGCTACGAGCAGTACTTC; CDR3aa: CSAGAGGSYEQYF